The 20 T cell receptor beta chains listed next were all sequenced from one sample in a study of tumor-infiltrating lymphocytes in primary liver carcinoma. Between roughly 18 and 30 mg of unsorted bulk tissue served as the source from which RNA and DNA were co-extracted. A constant-region primer served to make TCR beta cDNA from about 0.5 ug total RNA. Researchers made the TCR beta libraries by running three nested multiplex PCR rounds with slightly modified ARM-PCR. TRBV1-TRBV30 forward primers paired with a C-beta reverse primer drove the first two PCR rounds, about 11 cycles each. TCRdb processed the multiplex PCR reads anew with MiXCR; each CDR3 protein has one entry. The table shows roughly 78,000 distinct CDR3 sequences, with about two thirds occurring only once. The sample taken for sequencing was liver tumor tissue from sampling region 4. As for subset: tumor region T4, right-lateral pole. The receptors were gathered from an older woman with primary liver carcinoma and hepatitis B virus infection.

This chain uses TRBV6-5 with TRBJ2-5; possibly TRBD2 for D (7 bases). The CDR3 is 19 residues long. Germline CDR1 is MNHEY and CDR2 is SVGAGI. Trimming stripped 9 bases from V and 1 base from J, with 30 bases between. The CDR3 region is CARRRKNGLGGGSQETQYF. CDR3 bases: TGTGCCAGAAGACGGAAGAATGGACTAGGGGGAGGCTCCCAAGAGACCCAGTACTTC.

This chain joins TRBV19 and TRBJ2-7, with 13 bases that match TRBD2. V lost 8 bases, J lost 0 bases, and 1 base stayed unmatched. The CDR3 is 14 residues long. The germline CDR1 and CDR2 sequences are LNHDA and SQIVND (reference sequence). CDR3 residues: CASRTSGSSYEQYF. Here the CDR3 DNA reads TGTGCCAGTCGGACTAGCGGGAGCTCCTACGAGCAGTACTTC.

About this clonotype itself: A clone one base away is much larger, so this may be a read error. This chain links TRBV2 with TRBJ2-7; maybe TRBD2 (6 bases). Germline assignment: CDR1 SNHLY and CDR2 FYNNEI. The CDR3 covers 15 residues. For the CDR3, the DNA is TGTGCCAGCAGGGAAGACCTTAGCGGTCCCTACGAGCAGTACTTC. Translated, it gives CASREDLSGPYEQYF.

This clonotype was seen more than once but under ten times. The CDR3 carries no conserved terminal phenylalanine or tryptophan, so it likely arises from a read error. The chain employs TRBV6-1 and TRBJ2-7; tentative D call: TRBD2 (5 bases). CDR3 length equals 15 residues. From germline, CDR1 is MNHNS and CDR2 SASEGT. In DNA, the CDR3 is TGTACCAGCAGTGAGCTCAGCGGATCCTCCTACGAGCAGTACCTC. This sequence encodes CTSSELSGSSYEQYL.

As for this clonotype: At one boundary the junction diverges from the germline segment, which might be a read error. The chain is built from TRBV6-1 and TRBJ1-2, with 8 bases that match TRBD1. The V gene's germline CDR1 is MNHNS and CDR2 SASEGT. The CDR3 has 15 amino acids. CDR3 loop: CGSSEPRDRLSDYTF. Here the CDR3 DNA reads TGTGGCAGCAGTGAACCCCGGGACAGGTTATCTGACTACACCTTC.

About this clonotype itself: At one end, the junction sequence differs from germline, possibly due to a read error. The CDR3 DNA is TGTGCCAGCAGCTTAGTGGTTGGACAGGGGGATGAGCAATTCTTC. Encoded protein: CASSLVVGQGDEQFF. The V call is TRBV7-8, the J call TRBJ2-1; TRBD1 agrees at 10 bases. The CDR3 runs to 15 residues. The V gene's germline CDR1 is SGHVS and CDR2 FQNEAQ.

Turning to this clonotype: The germline gene is not matched at one end of the junction; a read error may be the cause. V is TRBV4-1 and J is TRBJ2-7; a weak D match, TRBD2 (6 bases). Germline V gene lookup returns CDR1 MGHRA and CDR2 YSYEKL. CDR3 length equals 16 residues. DNA of the CDR3: TGCGCCAGCAGCCAAGATTGGCTCGGGAGCTCCTACGAACAGTACTTC. Amino acids: CASSQDWLGSSYEQYF.

This clonotype was picked up many times. The rearrangement uses TRBV6-1 and TRBJ1-1, with D perhaps matching TRBD1 (6 bases). Per the germline V gene, CDR1 is MNHNS and CDR2 is SASEGT. The CDR3 loop spans 13 amino acids. Trimming left V 7 bases short and J 5 bases short, with 14 bases between. The CDR3 loop reads CASKLGGDTEAFF. DNA of the CDR3: TGTGCCAGCAAATTAGGGGGTGATACTGAAGCTTTCTTT.

For this clonotype: One end of the junction fails to match germline, which may point to a read error. The chain recombines TRBV5-4 with TRBJ2-3; unclear D gene. CDR1 and CDR2 from the germline V gene are SGHNT and YYREEE (reference sequence). The CDR3 length is 14 residues. CDR3 sequence reads: CARSLAGATDTQYF. CDR3 bases: TGTGCCAGAAGCTTGGCCGGCGCGACAGATACGCAGTATTTT.

This clonotype was counted only a few times. This chain connects TRBV11-1 to TRBJ2-7, with no clear D. Germline CDR1 SGHAT, CDR2 FQDESV (reference sequence). V was cut by 7 bases and J by 7 bases, with 17 bases left in between. The CDR3 spans 13 residues. The CDR3: CASNSGLLYEQYF. CDR3 bases: TGTGCCAGCAACTCCGGTCTGCTGTATGAGCAGTACTTC.

The genes are TRBV6-1 and TRBJ2-1, with 7 bases fitting TRBD2. V shed 6 bases and J 4 bases; nucleotides not matched to a gene: 9. The CDR3 contains 15 residues. Germline CDR1 MNHNS, CDR2 SASEGT. Written as DNA, the CDR3 is TGTGCCAGCAGCTTACTAGCGCTTACATACAATGAGCAGTTCTTC. This encodes CASSLLALTYNEQFF.

This clonotype appeared once. At one of its ends the junction is not consistent with the germline gene, which may arise from a read error. This chain uses TRBV6-5 with TRBJ2-7; 9 bases agree with TRBD2. The germline V gene has CDR1 MNHEY and CDR2 SVGAGI. The CDR3 length is 15 residues. CDR3 region: CVSSAAAGGYLEQYF. The CDR3 bases are TGTGTCAGCAGCGCGGCGGCGGGAGGGTACCTCGAGCAGTACTTC.

V is TRBV11-2 and J is TRBJ1-2; D may be TRBD1 (5 bases). Trimming removed 6 bases at V and 11 bases at J, with 19 bases between. In germline, CDR1 is SGHAT, CDR2 FQNNGV. There are 13 residues in the CDR3. CDR3 amino acids: CASSSGAEYDYTF. CDR3 in DNA: TGTGCCAGCAGTTCCGGGGCGGAATATGATTACACCTTC. The entire variable domain, with the rest obtained from reference TRBV11-2 and TRBJ1-2, is as follows: EAGVAQSPRYKIIEKRQSVAFWCNPISGHATLYWYQQILGQGPKLLIQFQNNGVVDDSQLPKDRFSAERLKGVDSTLKIQPAKLEDSAVYLCASSSGAEYDYTFGSGTRLTVV.

A word on this clonotype: As the CDR3 is not closed by the conserved phenylalanine or tryptophan, this likely results from a read error. The V call is TRBV29-1, the J call TRBJ1-1; D call uncertain. CDR3 length: 12 amino acids. Per the germline V gene, CDR1 is SQVTM and CDR2 is ANQGSEA. V was shortened by 7 bases and J by 0 bases, with 9 bases between the two germline ends. The CDR3 DNA follows: TGCAGCGGCGGAGATATGAACACTGAAGCTTTCTTA. This sequence encodes CSGGDMNTEAFL.

Concerning this clonotype: This may be a read error: a much more frequent sequence differs by one nucleotide. The gene calls are TRBV5-1 and TRBJ1-5; no clear D. Germline-derived CDR1 and CDR2 are SGHRS and YFSETQ. CDR3 size: 15 residues. The CDR3 protein is CASSLYGDSNQLQHF. In DNA form, the CDR3 reads TGCGCCAGCAGCTTGTACGGGGATAGCAATCAGCTCCAGCATTTT. The variable domain in full, with the rest retrieved from reference TRBV5-1 and TRBJ1-5, is KAGVTQTPRYLIKTRGQQVTLSCSPISGHRSVSWYQQTPGQGLQFLFEYFSETQRNKGNFPGRFSGRQFSNSRSEMNVSTLELGDSALYLCASSLYGDSNQLQHFGDGTRLSIL.

To note about this clonotype: At one end, the junction sequence differs from germline, possibly due to a read error. The V and J genes are TRBV29-1 and TRBJ2-3, with D unclear. The germline CDR1 and CDR2 sequences are SQVTM and ANQGSEA. The CDR3 is 17 residues long. The CDR3 DNA reads as TGCAGGGTTGGGCAAATCCCGGATGGAAGCCTTGCAGATACGCAGTATTTT. The encoded protein is CRVGQIPDGSLADTQYF.

This clonotype was seen only once. Being one base from a much bigger clone, this may be a read error. V gene TRBV28 combines with J gene TRBJ2-7; 12 bases line up with TRBD2. Trimming took 4 bases from V and 4 from J; bases not matched to a gene: 5. The CDR3 runs to 15 residues. The germline V gene has CDR1 MDHEN and CDR2 SYDVKM. In DNA form, the CDR3 reads TGTGCCAGCAGTTCGAGGACTAGCGGGACGTACGAGCAGTACTTC. Residues: CASSSRTSGTYEQYF. The full variable domain, its missing parts supplied by reference TRBV28 and TRBJ2-7, is DVKVTQSSRYLVKRTGEKVFLECVQDMDHENMFWYRQDPGLGLRLIYFSYDVKMKEKGDIPEGYSVSREKKERFSLILESASTNQTSMYLCASSSRTSGTYEQYFGPGTRLTVT.

J is TRBJ2-7 and V is TRBV5-5, with D possibly called TRBD1 or TRBD2 (6 bases each). Germline loops: CDR1 SGHKS, CDR2 YYEKEE (reference sequence). The CDR3 spans 18 residues. The V and J ends lost 4 bases and 4 bases respectively, with 27 bases between them. The CDR3 coding sequence is TGTGCCAGCAGCCCCAGAGGGACCGGAGGGGACAACTCATACGAGCAGTACTTC. Translating gives CASSPRGTGGDNSYEQYF.

The chain carries TRBV29-1 and TRBJ2-2; 7 bases align to TRBD2. CDR1 is SQVTM and CDR2 is ANQGSEA in the germline V gene. This CDR3 is 14 amino acids long. CDR3 sequence (DNA): TGCATCGTGGTGACTAGCATGAACACCGGGGAGCTGTTTTTT. It codes for CIVVTSMNTGELFF.

With respect to this clonotype: One end of the junction is discordant with germline, which a read error may explain. V gene TRBV11-2 combines with J gene TRBJ2-1, with D possibly being TRBD2 (5 bases). Germline CDR1 SGHAT, CDR2 FQNNGV. There are 16 residues in the CDR3. CDR3 DNA: TGTGCCAGCAACCGACTAAACCCCGAGGTTGCCCATGAACAGTCCTTC. Encoded protein: CASNRLNPEVAHEQSF.